One sample yielded the 20 T cell receptor beta chains listed below, sequenced in a study of OX40 agonist ivuxolimab in advanced cancers. The table came from immunoSEQ multiplex PCR; TCRdb's copy has only in-frame clones and leaves some out. The repertoire holds approximately 50,000 clones, with 88% as singletons. This sample comprised CD4+ or CD8+ T cells sorted from blood, obtained in a trial of the OX40 agonist ivuxolimab. These TCRs come from an adult with an advanced solid tumor such as melanoma, head and neck, liver or kidney cancer.

This clone was counted between two and nine times. V gene TRBV19 combines with J gene TRBJ1-5; D gene unclear. The length of the CDR3 is 12 residues. Trimming stripped 5 bases from V and 5 bases from J, with 7 bases between. Germline-derived CDR1 and CDR2 are LNHDA and SQIVND (reference sequence). CDR3 bases: TGTGCCAGTAGTTTAGGCGATCAGCCCCAGCATTTT. Protein: CASSLGDQPQHF.

The chain recombines TRBV25-1 with TRBJ1-1; the D gene is possibly TRBD1 (5 bases). CDR1 is MGHDK, CDR2 SYGVNS, per germline. V gave up 6 bases and J gave up 6 bases, with 11 bases separating them. CDR3 length: 12 residues. The CDR3 DNA sequence: TGTGCCAGCAGCGACAGTCTCTCTGAAGCTTTCTTT. Residues: CASSDSLSEAFF.

The CDR3 coding sequence is TGTGCCAGCAGCTGGAGTTTCCGGGGGACCCCGAACACTGAAGCTTTCTTT. Its translation: CASSWSFRGTPNTEAFF. The chain links TRBV11-2 to TRBJ1-1; tentative D call: TRBD1 (5 bases). Deletions cut 4 bases from V and 1 base from J, with 19 bases between. This CDR3 is 17 amino acids long. Germline V CDR1 and CDR2: SGHAT, FQNNGV.

The chain combines TRBV6-5 with TRBJ1-2; 8 nucleotides agree with TRBD1. The CDR3 contains 15 residues. Trimming took 6 bases from V and 8 from J; bases not matched to a gene: 14. CDR1 and CDR2 from the germline V gene are MNHEY and SVGAGI. The CDR3: CASRSNTRGRAGYTF. CDR3 nucleotide sequence: TGTGCCAGCAGGTCCAATACCAGGGGGCGCGCGGGCTACACCTTC.

This rearrangement joins TRBV28 to TRBJ2-2; 9 bases are a match to TRBD1. V was pared by 6 bases and J by 0 bases, with 11 bases of the junction left unmatched. CDR3 size: 18 residues. CDR1 and CDR2 from the germline V gene are MDHEN and SYDVKM. CDR3 nucleotides: TGTGCCAGCAGAGGTCCCGGGACAGGGTCCGCGAACACCGGGGAGCTGTTTTTT. Translated, it gives CASRGPGTGSANTGELFF.

This rearrangement joins TRBV19 to TRBJ1-1; D is unclear. The CDR3 is 15 residues long. V lost 5 bases and J 1 base, leaving 14 bases between the germline ends. Per the germline V gene, CDR1 is LNHDA and CDR2 is SQIVND (reference sequence). CDR3 amino acids: CASSSRGGRNTEAFF. The CDR3 coding sequence is TGTGCCAGTAGTTCCAGAGGAGGGCGGAACACTGAAGCTTTCTTT.

The V gene is TRBV30, the J gene TRBJ2-3; D remains unclear. Trimming stripped 2 bases from V and 2 bases from J, with 2 bases between. Germline values: CDR1 GTSNPN, CDR2 SVGIG (reference sequence). The CDR3 is 11 amino acids. The CDR3: CAWSLTDTQYF. In DNA, the CDR3 is TGTGCCTGGAGTCTCACAGATACGCAGTATTTT.

The CDR3 DNA reads TGTGCCAGCAGCGTAGCTCCCGGGACGAACACCGGGGAGCTGTTTTTT. Its protein product is CASSVAPGTNTGELFF. This sequence joins TRBV9 and TRBJ2-2, with a possible D match to TRBD2 (5 bases). Germline V gene sequence: CDR1 SGDLS, CDR2 YYNGEE. V was cut by 0 bases and J by 0 bases, with 9 bases left in between. There are 16 residues in the CDR3.

The chain carries TRBV6-5 and TRBJ1-2; no clear D. CDR3 length: 11 residues. Between the trimmed V and J ends, which lost 8 bases and 4 bases, there was a span of 8 bases. CDR1 MNHEY and CDR2 SVGAGI come from the germline V gene. CDR3 coding DNA: TGTGCCAGCCATCGGGGCTATGGCTACACCTTC. Translating it yields CASHRGYGYTF.

This clone was observed once. The rearrangement uses TRBV2 and TRBJ2-3, with D maybe TRBD2 (6 bases). Germline V gives CDR1 SNHLY, CDR2 FYNNEI. The CDR3 runs 13 residues. The CDR3 region is CAVLAIGTDTQYF. The CDR3 DNA sequence: TGTGCGGTGCTAGCGATCGGCACAGATACGCAGTATTTT.

V usage is TRBV4-3 and J usage is TRBJ2-1, with unresolved D. V was trimmed by 2 bases and J by 9 bases, leaving 5 bases between them. Germline loops: CDR1 LGHNA, CDR2 YSLEER. The CDR3 is 11 residues long. The CDR3 here is CASSQQSEQFF. Here the CDR3 DNA reads TGCGCCAGCAGCCAACAGTCTGAGCAGTTCTTC.

This sequence joins TRBV29-1 and TRBJ2-1; 14 nucleotides line up with TRBD2. Germline V gives CDR1 SQVTM, CDR2 ANQGSEA. CDR3 length equals 17 residues. With V trimmed by 6 bases and J by 5 bases, 12 bases remained unmatched. Here the CDR3 DNA reads TGCAGCGTCGTATCTGCGGCGGGACTAGCGGGAGACAATGAGCAGTTCTTC. Its translation is CSVVSAAGLAGDNEQFF.

The V and J genes are TRBV29-1 and TRBJ1-1; D is undetermined. The germline V and J ends were trimmed by 6 bases and 2 bases, with 16 bases remaining between them. The CDR3 has 14 residues. The germline V gene has CDR1 SQVTM and CDR2 ANQGSEA. The CDR3: CSVQVNRDNTEAFF. The CDR3 coding sequence is TGCAGCGTGCAGGTGAACAGAGATAACACTGAAGCTTTCTTT. Variable domain in full (rest from reference TRBV29-1 and TRBJ1-1): SAVISQKPSRDICQRGTSLTIQCQVDSQVTMMFWYRQQPGQSLTLIATANQGSEATYESGFVIDKFPISRPNLTFSTLTVSNMSPEDSSIYLCSVQVNRDNTEAFFGQGTRLTVV.

This clone has a single count. The chain joins TRBV5-1 to TRBJ2-6; 9 positions match TRBD1. Germline loops: CDR1 SGHRS, CDR2 YFSETQ. This CDR3 contains 17 residues. V shed 2 bases and J 3 bases; nucleotides not matched to a gene: 6. CDR3 DNA sequence: TGCGCCAGCAGCTTTACCGGGACAGGGCGTGGGGCCAACGTCCTGACTTTC. It is translated as CASSFTGTGRGANVLTF.

The chain recombines TRBV19 with TRBJ2-2; 7 bases fit TRBD2. The V and J ends lost 6 bases and 5 bases, in that order; junction bases with no gene match: 12. Per the germline V gene, CDR1 is LNHDA and CDR2 is SQIVND (reference sequence). CDR3 length: 16 residues. The CDR3 nucleotides are TGTGCCAGTAGAAAAAACGGGGGAGGGAAGACCGGGGAGCTGTTTTTT. This sequence encodes CASRKNGGGKTGELFF.

The chain recombines TRBV11-2 with TRBJ2-5, with a tentative D call TRBD2 (5 bases). The J call may be mistaken, given a closer DNA end match to TRBJ2-7. This CDR3 comprises 12 residues. Germline V gene lookup returns CDR1 SGHAT and CDR2 FQNNGV. In DNA form, the CDR3 reads TGTGCCAGCAGCTTAAGCGGTTACGAGCAGTACTTC. This gives the protein CASSLSGYEQYF.

In its sample, this clone was seen once. The chain combines TRBV5-1 with TRBJ2-3; perhaps D is TRBD1 or TRBD2 (5 bases each). The CDR3 sequence is 14 residues long. With 1 base removed from V and 5 bases from J, the gap between germline ends came to 11 bases. Per germline, CDR1 SGHRS and CDR2 YFSETQ. The CDR3 spells CASSLSGAGDTQYF. CDR3 DNA sequence: TGCGCCAGCAGCTTGTCCGGGGCGGGAGATACGCAGTATTTT.

The chain combines TRBV9 with TRBJ2-1; the D gene could be TRBD1 or TRBD2 (5 bases each). V dropped 4 bases and J dropped 3 bases, with 14 bases sitting between them. The CDR3 is made up of 15 amino acids. Germline-derived CDR1 and CDR2 are SGDLS and YYNGEE. The CDR3 bases are TGTGCCAGCAGCCTAGAAGGGGACCTCTACAATGAGCAGTTCTTC. As protein: CASSLEGDLYNEQFF.

This clone came up a few times. This chain links TRBV27 with TRBJ1-2; D gene ambiguous. V shed 4 bases and J shed 4 bases, with 7 bases lying between them. Looked up from germline, CDR1 is MNHEY and CDR2 is SMNVEV (reference sequence). The CDR3 loop spans 12 amino acids. The CDR3 DNA follows: TGTGCCAGCAGTTCTGGGAGCTATGGCTACACCTTC. Translation: CASSSGSYGYTF.

This CDR3 reads CASSSLRDSYYEQYF. CDR3 DNA: TGTGCCAGCAGCTCCCTACGGGACAGCTACTACGAGCAGTACTTC. V usage is TRBV7-9 and J usage is TRBJ2-5; 7 bases map to TRBD1. The end of the DNA aligns better with TRBJ2-7, so the J call may be wrong. Germline V CDR1 and CDR2: SEHNR, FQNEAQ (reference sequence). The CDR3 is made up of 15 amino acids.